This T cell receptor (beta chain) was identified in a study of technical replicates of blood from a few donors. Profiling relied on immunoSEQ multiplex PCR, and the TCRdb table lists in-frame clones only, not all of them. Of more than 55,000 clones detected, 90% to 95% appear once; the ten largest clones hold around 4.5%. V was clipped by 5 bases and J by 0 bases; unmatched bases: 6. The V gene's germline CDR1 is SGHTA and CDR2 FQGNSA. The CDR3 covers 15 residues. The sequenced sample consisted of PBMCs. The sequence was collected from a human donor in good health. Some clones in this sample may be carry-over from other donors' samples. The chain couples TRBV7-2 to TRBJ1-2, with TRBD1 matching over 7 bases. This CDR3 reads CASSGGTEANYGYTF. CDR3 nucleotides: TGTGCCAGCAGCGGAGGGACAGAAGCTAACTATGGCTACACCTTC. The whole variable domain, remainder taken from reference TRBV7-2 and TRBJ1-2, is GAGVSQSPSNKVTEKGKDVELRCDPISGHTALYWYRQSLGQGLEFLIYFQGNSAPDKSGLPSDRFSAERTGGSVSTLTIQRTQQEDSAVYLCASSGGTEANYGYTFGSGTRLTVV.